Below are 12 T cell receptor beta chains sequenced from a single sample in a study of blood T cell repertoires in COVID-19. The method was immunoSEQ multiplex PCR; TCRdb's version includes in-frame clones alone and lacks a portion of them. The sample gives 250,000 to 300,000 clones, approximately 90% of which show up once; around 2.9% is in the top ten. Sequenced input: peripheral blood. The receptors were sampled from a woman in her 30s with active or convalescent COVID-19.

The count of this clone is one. The CDR3: CSASTGYGYTF. CDR3 sequence (DNA): TGCAGTGCTAGCACAGGTTATGGCTACACCTTC. This chain joins TRBV20-1 and TRBJ1-2; a possible D gene is TRBD1 (5 bases). Germline lookup yields CDR1 DFQATT and CDR2 SNEGSKA (reference sequence). The CDR3 totals 11 residues. V was shortened by 3 bases and J by 5 bases, with 7 bases between the two germline ends.

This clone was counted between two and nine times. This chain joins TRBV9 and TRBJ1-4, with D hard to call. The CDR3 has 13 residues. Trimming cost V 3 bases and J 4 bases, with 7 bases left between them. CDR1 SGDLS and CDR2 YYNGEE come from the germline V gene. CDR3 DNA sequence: TGTGCCAGCAGCGGAGCGAATAATGAAAAACTGTTTTTT. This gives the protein CASSGANNEKLFF.

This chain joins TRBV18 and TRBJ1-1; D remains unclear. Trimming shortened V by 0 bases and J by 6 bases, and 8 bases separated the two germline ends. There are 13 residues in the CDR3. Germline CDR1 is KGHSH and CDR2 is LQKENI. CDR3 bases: TGTGCCAGCTCACCACCACACCTTTCTGAAGCTTTCTTT. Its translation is CASSPPHLSEAFF.

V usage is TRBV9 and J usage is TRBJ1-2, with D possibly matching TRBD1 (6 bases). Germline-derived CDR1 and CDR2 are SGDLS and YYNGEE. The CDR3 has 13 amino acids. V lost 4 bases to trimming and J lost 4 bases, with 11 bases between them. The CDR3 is CASSPRGTYGYTF. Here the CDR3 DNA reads TGTGCCAGCAGCCCCAGGGGTACCTATGGCTACACCTTC.

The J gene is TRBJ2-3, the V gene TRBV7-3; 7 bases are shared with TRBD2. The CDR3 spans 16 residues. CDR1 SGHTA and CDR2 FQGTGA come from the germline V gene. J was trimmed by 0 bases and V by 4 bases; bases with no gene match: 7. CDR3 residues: CASSSEAGTSTDTQYF. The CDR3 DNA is TGTGCCAGCAGCTCCGAAGCGGGAACTAGCACAGATACGCAGTATTTT. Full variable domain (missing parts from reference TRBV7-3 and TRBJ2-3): GAGVSQTPSNKVTEKGKYVELRCDPISGHTALYWYRQSLGQGPEFLIYFQGTGAADDSGLPNDRFFAVRPEGSVSTLKIQRTERGDSAVYLCASSSEAGTSTDTQYFGPGTRLTVL.

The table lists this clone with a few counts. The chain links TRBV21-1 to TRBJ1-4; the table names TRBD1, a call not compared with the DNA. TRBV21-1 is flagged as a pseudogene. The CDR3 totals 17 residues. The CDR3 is CASSRGQGCLTNEKLFF. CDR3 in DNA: TGTGCCAGCAGCCGGGGACAGGGTTGTCTTACTAATGAAAAACTGTTTTTT.

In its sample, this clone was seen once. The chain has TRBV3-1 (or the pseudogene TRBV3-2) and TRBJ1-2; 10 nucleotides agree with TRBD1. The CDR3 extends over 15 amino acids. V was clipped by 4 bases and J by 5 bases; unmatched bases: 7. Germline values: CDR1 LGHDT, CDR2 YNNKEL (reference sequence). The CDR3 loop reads CASSPGTGALYGYTF. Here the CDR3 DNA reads TGTGCCAGCAGCCCCGGGACAGGGGCCCTTTATGGCTACACCTTC.

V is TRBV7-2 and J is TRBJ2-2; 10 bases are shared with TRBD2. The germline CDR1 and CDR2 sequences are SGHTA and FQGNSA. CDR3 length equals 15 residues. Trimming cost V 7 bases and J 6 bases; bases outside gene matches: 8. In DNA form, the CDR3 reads TGTGCCAGCACCCCCAGCGGGGGGGCCCCCGGGGAGCTGTTTTTT. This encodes CASTPSGGAPGELFF.

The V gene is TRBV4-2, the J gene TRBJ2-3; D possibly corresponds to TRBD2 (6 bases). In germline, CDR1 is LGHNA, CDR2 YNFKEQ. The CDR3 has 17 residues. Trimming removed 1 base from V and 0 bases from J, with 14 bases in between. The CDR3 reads CASSQVGSGDSTDTQYF. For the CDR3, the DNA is TGTGCCAGCAGCCAAGTCGGGTCGGGGGATAGCACAGATACGCAGTATTTT.

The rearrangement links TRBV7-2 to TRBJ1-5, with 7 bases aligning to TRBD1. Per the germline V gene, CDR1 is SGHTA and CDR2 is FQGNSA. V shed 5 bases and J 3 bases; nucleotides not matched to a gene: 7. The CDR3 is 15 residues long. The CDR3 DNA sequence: TGTGCCAGCAGCGGGACAGCCCAAAACAATCAGCCCCAGCATTTT. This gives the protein CASSGTAQNNQPQHF.

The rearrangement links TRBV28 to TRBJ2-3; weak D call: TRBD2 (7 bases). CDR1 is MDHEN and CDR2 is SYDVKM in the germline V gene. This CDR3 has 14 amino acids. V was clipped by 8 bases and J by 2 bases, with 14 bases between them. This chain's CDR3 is CASRAGAYTDTQYF. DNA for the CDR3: TGTGCCAGCCGGGCGGGGGCCTACACAGATACGCAGTATTTT.

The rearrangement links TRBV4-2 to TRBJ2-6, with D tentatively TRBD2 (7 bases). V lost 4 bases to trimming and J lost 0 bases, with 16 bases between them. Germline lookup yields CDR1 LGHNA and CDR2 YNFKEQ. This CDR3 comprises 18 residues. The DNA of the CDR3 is TGTGCCAGCAGCCCCCTCGGGGGGCCCTCCTCTGGGGCCAACGTCCTGACTTTC. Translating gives CASSPLGGPSSGANVLTF.